The sequence of this TCR beta chain was determined in a study of blood T cell repertoires in COVID-19. V dropped 8 bases and J dropped 2 bases, with 13 bases sitting between them. CDR1 is MNHNY, CDR2 SVGAGI, per germline (reference sequence). The CDR3 has 13 residues. Profiling relied on immunoSEQ multiplex PCR, and the TCRdb table lists in-frame clones only, not all of them. The repertoire holds about 440,000 clones, with 87% as singletons. Sequenced sample: PBMCs or T cells enriched from blood (not recorded which). The sequence was collected from a woman aged 18 to 35 with acute COVID-19. This chain uses TRBV6-6 with TRBJ2-7, with D perhaps TRBD2 (5 bases). The CDR3 DNA reads TGTGCCAGCCGAGTGGAGGCCGCCTACGAGCAGTACTTC. Translated: CASRVEAAYEQYF.